A selection of T cell receptor beta chains follows, all from one sample in a study of blood T cell repertoires in COVID-19. The method was immunoSEQ multiplex PCR; TCRdb's version includes in-frame clones alone and lacks a portion of them. There are approximately 75,000 clones in the sample; under 80% occur only once, and 2.6% lies in the top ten. The sequencing sample was made of peripheral blood. These receptors originate from a human donor with acute or convalescent COVID-19. The donor label of this sample is uncertain. Each CDR3 is given with its conserved first and last residue. Each record gives: CDR3 DNA, CDR3 protein, clone size, V gene, J gene, D gene. The D gene is left open where the match is weak. Part of the rows lack a size; the others show once, few, many or a class for expanded clones.

TGTGCCAGCTCACCACCCGGGACAGGCCGGAATCAGCCCCAGCATTTT,CASSPPGTGRNQPQHF,-,TRBV18,TRBJ1-5,TRBD1
TGCGCCAGCAGCTTTGGGGACAGGGGAGATCAGCCCCAGCATTTT,CASSFGDRGDQPQHF,-,TRBV5-1,TRBJ1-5,TRBD1
TGCGCCAGCAGCCACGGACAGGGCGGGCTACTCAATCAGCCCCAGCATTTT,CASSHGQGGLLNQPQHF,-,TRBV4-1,TRBJ1-5,TRBD1
TGTGCCAGCAGCTTTGAGCGGGAGATCAACGAGCAGTACTTC,CASSFEREINEQYF,-,TRBV5-4,TRBJ2-7,TRBD2
TGTGCCTGGACGACAGGTCATCAGCCCCAGCATTTT,CAWTTGHQPQHF,-,TRBV30,TRBJ1-5,-
TGTGCCAGCAAGGTGGGACAGGGTGACACCGGGGAGCTGTTTTTT,CASKVGQGDTGELFF,-,TRBV27,TRBJ2-2,TRBD1
TGTGCCAGCAGTGTCCTAGCGGGGGGGTCAGATACGCAGTATTTT,CASSVLAGGSDTQYF,-,TRBV6-4,TRBJ2-3,TRBD2
TGTGCCAGCAGTTACAGGGCTCAGGACTCTGAAGCTTTCTTT,CASSYRAQDSEAFF,-,TRBV3-1/TRBV3-2,TRBJ1-1,-
TGCGCCAGCAGTCCCGGGGGGGGCTACAATGAGCAGTTCTTC,CASSPGGGYNEQFF,-,TRBV10-2,TRBJ2-1,TRBD2
TGTGCCAGTAGTAGGGACAGGGCATTCGAGCAGTACTTC,CASSRDRAFEQYF,-,TRBV19,TRBJ2-7,TRBD1
TGTGCCAGCAGCTTGTACAGGGGGATCACCGGGGAGCTGTTTTTT,CASSLYRGITGELFF,few,TRBV5-4,TRBJ2-2,TRBD1
TGCGCCAGCAGCTTGGAGCCAACCGGGACAGCCTCCGGGGAGCTGTTTTTT,CASSLEPTGTASGELFF,-,TRBV5-1,TRBJ2-2,TRBD1
TGTGCCAGCAGCGATTGGAGGGGAGGAGGGACTGAAGCTTTCTTT,CASSDWRGGGTEAFF,-,TRBV7-9,TRBJ1-1,-
TGTGCCAGCATACAGACAGGGGTTAATGGCTACACCTTC,CASIQTGVNGYTF,many,TRBV2,TRBJ1-2,TRBD1
TGTGCCATCAGTGACGGTAATTCACCCCTCCACTTT,CAISDGNSPLHF,few,TRBV10-3,TRBJ1-6,-
TGCGCCAGCAGCAGAGAACGGGGGTACGAAAAACTGTTTTTT,CASSRERGYEKLFF,-,TRBV5-1,TRBJ1-4,-
TGTGCCAGCAGGTTCAATACGAGGAATTCACCCCTCCACTTT,CASRFNTRNSPLHF,few,TRBV28,TRBJ1-6,-
TGTGCCACCAGTGACCTGGGGAGCGACAGGGCGAACACCGGGGAGCTGTTTTTT,CATSDLGSDRANTGELFF,-,TRBV24-1,TRBJ2-2,TRBD1
TGTGCCAGCAGTTATAGGGACACGGGGGAGCAGTTCTTC,CASSYRDTGEQFF,-,TRBV6-5,TRBJ2-1,-
TGTGCCAGCAGCCAAGGCAGGGAAGCTTTCTTT,CASSQGREAFF,-,TRBV3-1/TRBV3-2,TRBJ1-1,-
TGTGCCAGCTCAACCGTTGTGGGACAGAACACTGAAGCTTTCTTT,CASSTVVGQNTEAFF,-,TRBV18,TRBJ1-1,-
TGCGCCAGCAGCCAGCCGGGGGGCGGATCACCCCTCCACTTT,CASSQPGGGSPLHF,few,TRBV4-1,TRBJ1-6,-
TGTGCCAGCAGCCCCGGGACTAGGGTTTACCCTGCGCAGTACTTC,CASSPGTRVYPAQYF,-,TRBV9,TRBJ2-7,TRBD2
TGTGCCAGTAGTAACGCTGGGGGGTCGTCCAATGAGCAGTTCTTC,CASSNAGGSSNEQFF,-,TRBV19,TRBJ2-1,-
TGTGCCAGCAGCTTAGGGCGGATGGGGGGGACCCAGTACTTC,CASSLGRMGGTQYF,-,TRBV7-2,TRBJ2-5,-
TGTGCCAGCAAGACAGGGCCCGAGACCCAGTACTTC,CASKTGPETQYF,few,TRBV7-2,TRBJ2-5,TRBD1
TGTGCCAGTAGTATGGGACAGGGGGATGGCTACACCTTC,CASSMGQGDGYTF,-,TRBV19,TRBJ1-2,TRBD1
TGTGCCAGCAGTGAATTGGTTGGCACCTACAATGAGCAGTTCTTC,CASSELVGTYNEQFF,-,TRBV2,TRBJ2-1,-
TGTGCCAGCAGCCACGGTGGGGCTGGTAATGAAAAACTGTTTTTT,CASSHGGAGNEKLFF,-,TRBV5-4,TRBJ1-4,-
TGTGCCAGCAGCTTGGGCGGAGGGGCGCGTTTTGAAAAACTGTTTTTT,CASSLGGGARFEKLFF,-,TRBV7-2,TRBJ1-4,-
TGTGCCAGCAGCCACCAGACAGGCTTAAGTGGCTACACCTTC,CASSHQTGLSGYTF,-,TRBV6-1,TRBJ1-2,-
TGTGCCAGCAGTCCCGGGACTAGAGGGGAGACCCAGTACTTC,CASSPGTRGETQYF,-,TRBV6-4,TRBJ2-5,TRBD2
TGTGCCAGCAGATCTCTGGACAGCCTCACAGATACGCAGTATTTT,CASRSLDSLTDTQYF,-,TRBV27,TRBJ2-3,-
TGTGCCACAGAGGGACAGGGACGCTACAATGAGCAGTTCTTC,CATEGQGRYNEQFF,-,TRBV24-1,TRBJ2-1,TRBD1
TGTGCCAGCAGCCCCCGGCTAGACTCCTACAATGAGCAGTTCTTC,CASSPRLDSYNEQFF,-,TRBV3-1/TRBV3-2,TRBJ2-1,-
TGTGCCAGCAGCGGGGGCGGCGCGGGAGGCAGCAAAAACATTCAGTACTTC,CASSGGGAGGSKNIQYF,-,TRBV7-8,TRBJ2-4,TRBD2
TGCGCCAGCAGCCCGCAACCCAGCGGTACGCAGTATTTT,CASSPQPSGTQYF,-,TRBV5-1,TRBJ2-3,-
TGCAGCGTTCGGGCGACAGGGGCCGGGGAGCTGTTTTTT,CSVRATGAGELFF,-,TRBV29-1,TRBJ2-2,TRBD1
TGTGCCAGCAGACTGGGGGCGGTTACCGGGGAGCTGTTTTTT,CASRLGAVTGELFF,few,TRBV11-1,TRBJ2-2,-
TGTGCCAGCAGCTTTCAGGTCAGCTATGGCTACACCTTC,CASSFQVSYGYTF,once,TRBV7-9,TRBJ1-2,-
TGTGCCAGCAGCTCAGCGGGGGGAGGAAAAAACACCATATATTTT,CASSSAGGGKNTIYF,once,TRBV5-4,TRBJ1-3,-
TGTGCCAGCAGTCGTCTAGCGGGATCGTCCTACAATGAGCAGTTCTTC,CASSRLAGSSYNEQFF,-,TRBV6-2/TRBV6-3,TRBJ2-1,TRBD2